This T cell receptor beta chain was sequenced for a study of beta chain features in type 1 diabetes. As concerns this clone: Its target is unknown.

Study-wide results and limits: TCRB CDR3 length was moderately but significantly reduced in all four CD4+ subsets of Type 1 diabetes patients. PCR could preferentially amplify shorter templates, alike in patients and controls. Among type 1 diabetes patients, VDJ junctions had fewer insertions and more deletions.

Expressed TCRB transcripts got sequenced, as all isolated RNA was reverse transcribed. Assay: immunoSEQ multiplex PCR; the TCRdb copy retains only in-frame clones and omits some. The profile shows roughly 240,000 clones, around 22% of them singletons. V dropped 1 base and J dropped 2 bases, with 11 bases sitting between them. Germline CDR1 reads MGHRA; CDR2 reads YSYEKL. The CDR3 extends over 15 amino acids. This chain links TRBV4-1 with TRBJ1-1; TRBD1 is a possible D gene (5 bases). The sequence came from a woman aged 30 to 39 with type 1 diabetes. Input material: naive CD4+ T cells from blood. CDR3 nucleotide sequence: TGCGCCAGCAGCCAAGTCGGAGACAGAAACACTGAAGCTTTCTTT. Its protein is CASSQVGDRNTEAFF.